A selection of T cell receptor beta chains follows, all from one sample in a study of T cells in Graves' hyperthyroidism and ophthalmopathy. Via MiXCR, TCRdb re-called the multiplex PCR reads, giving one row per CDR3 protein. The sample has approximately 360,000 distinct CDR3 sequences; 20% to 25% are singletons. Material for sequencing was blood. These receptors were taken from a man in his forties or fifties with Graves' hyperthyroidism. CDR3s include the opening cysteine and the closing phenylalanine or tryptophan. A D gene is named only where the DNA matches it firmly. Only part of the rows carry a size: once, few, many, or a class if the clone is expanded.

>.|TRBJ2-7|.|TRBV12-3/TRBV12-4
TGTGCCAGCAGCCGAAGCAGGAGCTACGAGCAGTACTTC
CASSRSRSYEQYF
>many|TRBJ2-7|TRBD1|TRBV11-2
TGTGCCAGCAGCAGGAGGCAGGGGGTGTACGAGCAGTACTTC
CASSRRQGVYEQYF
>many|TRBJ2-7|.|TRBV6-1
TGTGCCAGCAGTGAATGGAGTTACGAGCAGTACTTC
CASSEWSYEQYF
>.|TRBJ1-4|.|TRBV2
TGTGCCAGCAGCCCTTTTGACAGAGCAACTAATGAAAAACTGTTTTTT
CASSPFDRATNEKLFF
>.|TRBJ2-2|TRBD2|TRBV7-2
TGTGCCAGCAGCTTACTGGGACTATACACCGGGGAGCTGTTTTTT
CASSLLGLYTGELFF
>.|TRBJ2-1|TRBD2|TRBV27
TGTGCCAGCAGTTTCCCAACGGGAGGGCCAGAATCTAGATACAATGAGCAGTTCTTC
CASSFPTGGPESRYNEQFF
>many|TRBJ2-5|TRBD1|TRBV27
TGTGCCAGCAGTTCCCTCGGGACAGGGGCCGAGACCCAGTACTTC
CASSSLGTGAETQYF
>.|TRBJ2-1|TRBD1|TRBV2
TGTGCCAGCGGCTCCGGGACAGGGGACCACAATGAGCAGTTCTTC
CASGSGTGDHNEQFF
>few|TRBJ2-7|.|TRBV20-1
TGCAGTGCTAGATACGAGCAGTACTTC
CSARYEQYF
>.|TRBJ2-2|.|TRBV3-1
TGTGCCAGCAGCCCTCCCCTAGCTGGGAACACCGGGGAGCTGTTTTTT
CASSPPLAGNTGELFF
>few|TRBJ1-1|.|TRBV30
TGTGCCTGGAAGCCAGGGAAAGTTGTCCTTGGGTCTGAAGCTTTCTTT
CAWKPGKVVLGSEAFF
>.|TRBJ2-5|.|TRBV9
TGTGCCAGCAGCGATCTCAGGGATGAGACCCAGTACTTC
CASSDLRDETQYF
>few|TRBJ2-4|.|TRBV6-4
TGTGCCAGCAGTTACTCGATGGGTGGAGCCAAAAACATTCAGTACTTC
CASSYSMGGAKNIQYF
>.|TRBJ1-1|.|TRBV30
TGTGCCTGGAGTGTCGTGAACACTGAAGCTTTCTTT
CAWSVVNTEAFF
>many|TRBJ2-3|TRBD1|TRBV2
TGTGCCAGCAGTCGGGACAGGTCGGGAGATACGCAGTATTTT
CASSRDRSGDTQYF
>.|TRBJ2-5|.|TRBV15
TGTGCCACCAGCAGGCAAGAGACCCAGTACTTC
CATSRQETQYF
>.|TRBJ2-1|TRBD2|TRBV19
TGTGCCAGTAGTCCAAGCGGGAACACCTACAATGAGCAGTTCTTC
CASSPSGNTYNEQFF
>few|TRBJ2-7|.|TRBV5-4
TGTGCCAGCAGCTTGGGAGGGGGGATCAGCGAGCAGTACTTC
CASSLGGGISEQYF
>.|TRBJ2-1|.|TRBV7-2
TGTGCCAGCAGCTTCTCGACTAGTAGCAATGAGCAGTCCTTC
CASSFSTSSNEQSF
>few|TRBJ2-7|TRBD2|TRBV5-1
TGCGCCAGCAGCTTACCCGGGGCTAGCGGGAAGACCTACGAGCAGTACTTC
CASSLPGASGKTYEQYF
>.|TRBJ1-6|.|TRBV5-1
TGCGCCAGCAGCTTCGACGCGGACTCACCCCTCCACTTT
CASSFDADSPLHF
>few|TRBJ1-4|.|TRBV5-1
TGCGCCAGCAGCCGATCGGGTCAGCCCTTTAATGAAAAACTGTTTTTT
CASSRSGQPFNEKLFF
>few|TRBJ2-3|.|TRBV12-3/TRBV12-4
TGTGCCAGCAGCCTCACCCCGAGGACGGGCACAGATACGCAGTATTTT
CASSLTPRTGTDTQYF
>.|TRBJ2-2|.|TRBV7-8
TGTGCCAGCAGCTTGTTCCAGGGGAACACCGGGGAGCTGTTTTTT
CASSLFQGNTGELFF
>few|TRBJ2-5|.|TRBV29-1
TGCAGCGTTGGAACGATAGGTCAAGAGACCCAGTACTTC
CSVGTIGQETQYF
>few|TRBJ2-7|TRBD1|TRBV27
TGTGCCAGCAGCAAGGACAGGGATGGCGAGCAGTACTTC
CASSKDRDGEQYF
>.|TRBJ1-6|.|TRBV7-3
TGTGCCAGCAGCGCGGGACCGACCAATTCACCCCTCCACTTT
CASSAGPTNSPLHF
>many|TRBJ2-1|.|TRBV3-1
TGTGCCAGCAGCCCGGGAGTGGGATCCGATAGAGAGCAGTTCTTC
CASSPGVGSDREQFF
>.|TRBJ1-2|.|TRBV18
TGTGCCAGCTCAATCGGTTATGGCTACACCTTC
CASSIGYGYTF
>.|TRBJ2-2|.|TRBV6-1
TGTGCCAGCAGTCGGGACTTCACCGGGGAGCTGTTTTTT
CASSRDFTGELFF
>.|TRBJ2-3|.|TRBV24-1
TGTGCCACCAGTGATCGTGGGGGTCCCAGCACAGATACGCAGTATTTT
CATSDRGGPSTDTQYF
>.|TRBJ2-3|TRBD2|TRBV5-1
TGCGCCAGCAGCTTGGGGGCGGGGGAGATGGATACGCAGTATTTT
CASSLGAGEMDTQYF
>.|TRBJ2-1|TRBD2|TRBV9
TGTGCCAGCAGCGTAAGCGGGAGGGCTCCAGGGAATGAGCAGTTCTTC
CASSVSGRAPGNEQFF
>few|TRBJ2-2|TRBD2|TRBV12-3/TRBV12-4
TGTGCCAGCAGTTTCCTAGCGGGAGGGAGGGGTGGCACCGGGGAGCTGTTTTTT
CASSFLAGGRGGTGELFF
>.|TRBJ2-1|.|TRBV29-1
TGCAGCGTATCCCTCTCCCGGGGGAGTAGCTCCTACAATGAGCAGTTCTTC
CSVSLSRGSSSYNEQFF
>many|TRBJ2-7|TRBD2|TRBV2
TGTGCCAGCACCAGGACTAGCGGGACGGGCGAGCAGTACTTC
CASTRTSGTGEQYF
>few|TRBJ1-2|.|TRBV20-1
TGCAGTGCCCTAGAGAGGGCCCAGGCGTGGGGCTACACCTTC
CSALERAQAWGYTF
>.|TRBJ2-5|TRBD2|TRBV27
TGTGCCAGCAGTTTATCGACTAGCGGGAGGGTAGAGACCCAGTACTTC
CASSLSTSGRVETQYF
>once|TRBJ2-1|TRBD2|TRBV9
TGTGCCAGCAGCGCGGAGGGGACTAGTAAGTTCTTC
CASSAEGTSKFF
>few|TRBJ2-5|.|TRBV7-9
TGTGCCAGCAGCTTCTCGCTGAACGAGTTGGAGACCCAGTACTTC
CASSFSLNELETQYF
>.|TRBJ2-5|.|TRBV30
TGTGCCTGGAGTGCCGACCTGGGAGGCCGCGGAGAGACCCAGTACTTC
CAWSADLGGRGETQYF
>.|TRBJ2-7|TRBD1|TRBV29-1
TGCAGCGTTGAGGGGACAGGGGAGGAGAAAGGCTCCTACGAGCAGTACTTC
CSVEGTGEEKGSYEQYF
>many|TRBJ2-3|.|TRBV28
TGTGCCAGCAGTTTAAACCTCCCCACAGATACGCAGTATTTT
CASSLNLPTDTQYF
>many|TRBJ2-7|TRBD1|TRBV7-9
TGTGCCAGCAGCCCTATTTGGGACAGGATGGCTTCCTACGAGCAGTACTTC
CASSPIWDRMASYEQYF
>.|TRBJ2-3|TRBD2|TRBV2
TGTGCCAGCGGGGGAATTTTGACTAGCGGGAGGATTTATACGCAGTATTTT
CASGGILTSGRIYTQYF
>.|TRBJ2-1|TRBD2|TRBV4-2
TGTGCCAGCAGCCAAGAGGGGCTAGCGGGAGGGTGGAATGAGCAGTTCTTC
CASSQEGLAGGWNEQFF
>many|TRBJ2-7|.|TRBV12-3/TRBV12-4
TGTGCCAGCAGTTCTACGTTCTGGGAGGTGGACGAGCAGTACTTC
CASSSTFWEVDEQYF
>few|TRBJ1-1|.|TRBV7-9
TGTGCCAGCAGCCCCCTGGATTTGGGCAACACTGAAGCTTTCTTT
CASSPLDLGNTEAFF
>.|TRBJ1-5|.|TRBV19
TGTGCCAGTAGTTCGTCGAGGAGGGAGCCCCAGCATTTT
CASSSSRREPQHF
>few|TRBJ2-3|TRBD2|TRBV7-9
TGTGCCAGCAGCTTACCGAGCGGGAGGGACCCAGATACGCAGTATTTT
CASSLPSGRDPDTQYF
>.|TRBJ2-3|TRBD2|TRBV6-4
TGTGCCAGCAGTTACTCGAATAGCGGGAGGGCCGTGGATACGCAGTATTTT
CASSYSNSGRAVDTQYF
>few|TRBJ2-2|TRBD2|TRBV7-3
TGTGCCAGCAGCCGGACTAGCTCAGGGAGCGGGGAGCTGTTTTTT
CASSRTSSGSGELFF
>.|TRBJ2-5|.|TRBV28
TGTGCCAGCAGTCCGTTGCGGGTTACCCAAGAGACCCAGTACTTC
CASSPLRVTQETQYF
>.|TRBJ2-3|.|TRBV9
TGTGCCAGCAGCGTAGCCCGCACAGATACGCAGTATTTT
CASSVARTDTQYF
>.|TRBJ2-7|.|TRBV10-2
TGCGCCAGCAGTGAGTCTGCAGGAATGGGTTTCTACGAGCAGTACTTC
CASSESAGMGFYEQYF